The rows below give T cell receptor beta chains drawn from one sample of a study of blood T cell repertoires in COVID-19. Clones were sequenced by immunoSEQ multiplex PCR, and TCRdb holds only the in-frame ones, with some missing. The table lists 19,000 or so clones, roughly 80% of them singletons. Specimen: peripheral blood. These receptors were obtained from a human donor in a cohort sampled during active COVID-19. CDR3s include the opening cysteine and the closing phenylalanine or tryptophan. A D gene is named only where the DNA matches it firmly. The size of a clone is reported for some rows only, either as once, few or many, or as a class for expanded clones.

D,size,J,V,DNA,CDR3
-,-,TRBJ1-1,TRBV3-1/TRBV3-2,TGTGCCAGCAGATCAGGGGCGGACACTGAAGCTTTCTTT,CASRSGADTEAFF
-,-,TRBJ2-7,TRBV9,TGTGCCAGCAGCGTAGGCGGATACTACGAGCAGTACTTC,CASSVGGYYEQYF
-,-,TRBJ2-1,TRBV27,TGTGCCAGCAGTTTCCCAGAATACAATGAGCAGTTCTTC,CASSFPEYNEQFF
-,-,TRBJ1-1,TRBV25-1,TGTGCCAGCACAAGTCTCGGGACTGAAGCTTTCTTT,CASTSLGTEAFF
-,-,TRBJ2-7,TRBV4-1,TGCGCCAGCAGCCAAGACCCGGCTCCCGGGACACTATCCTACGAGCAGTACTTC,CASSQDPAPGTLSYEQYF
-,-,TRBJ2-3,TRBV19,TGTGCCAGTAGTATAGGTTGGGGCCCAGATACGCAGTATTTT,CASSIGWGPDTQYF
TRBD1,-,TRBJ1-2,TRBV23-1,TGCGCCAGCAGTCAACCCGGGACAGCGGGTATGGACTATGGCTACACCTTC,CASSQPGTAGMDYGYTF
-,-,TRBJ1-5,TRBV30,TGTGCCTGGAGTGCGGTTCCAAATCAGCCCCAGCATTTT,CAWSAVPNQPQHF
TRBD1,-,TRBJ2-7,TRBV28,TGTGCCAGCAGTCGCTTCGGACAGGGGGCGGGAGAGCAGTACTTC,CASSRFGQGAGEQYF
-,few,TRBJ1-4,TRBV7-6,TGTGCCAGCAGCTCGAGGGATGAAAAACTGTTTTTT,CASSSRDEKLFF
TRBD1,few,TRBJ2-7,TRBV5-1,TGCGCCAGCAGCTTGCCCCAGGGGGCGTCCTACGAGCAGTACTTC,CASSLPQGASYEQYF
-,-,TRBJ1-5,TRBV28,TGTGCCAGCAGTTCCCCGGGGTATAGCAATCAGCCCCAGCATTTT,CASSSPGYSNQPQHF
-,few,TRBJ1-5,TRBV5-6,TGTGCCAGCAGCTTGGGTGGCAGGGACAATCAGCCCCAGCATTTT,CASSLGGRDNQPQHF
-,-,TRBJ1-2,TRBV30,TGTGCCTGGAGTCCACAGGGCGGTCGCGCTGGCTACACCTTC,CAWSPQGGRAGYTF
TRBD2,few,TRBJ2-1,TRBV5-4,TGTGCCAGCATCGATGAGTTAACTAGCGGGGGGGCCTTGAGGTATGAGCAGTTCTTC,CASIDELTSGGALRYEQFF
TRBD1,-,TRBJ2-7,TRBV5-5,TGTGCCAGCAGCATGGACAGGGTTTCGTTCTTCTACGAGCAGTACTTC,CASSMDRVSFFYEQYF
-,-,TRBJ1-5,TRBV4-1,TGCGCCAGCAGCCGAATTCCAGGGAAGAGTCAGCCCCAGCATTTT,CASSRIPGKSQPQHF
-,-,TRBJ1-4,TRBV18,TGTGCCAGCTCACCTCAGTCGGGTTCGAATGAAAAACTGTTTTTT,CASSPQSGSNEKLFF
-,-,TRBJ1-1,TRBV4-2,TGTGCCAGCAGCCAACAACAGGGTGGTCAAAATTGGTACACTGAAGCTTTCTTT,CASSQQQGGQNWYTEAFF
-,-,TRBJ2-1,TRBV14,TGTGCCAGCAGCCAAGAGATAGTCGGCAATGAGCAGTTCTTC,CASSQEIVGNEQFF
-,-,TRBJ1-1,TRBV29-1,TGCAGCGTAGGACAGACCAACACTGAAGCTTTCTTT,CSVGQTNTEAFF
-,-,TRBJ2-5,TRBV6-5,TGTGCCAGCATACTCAGGGGTGGGACCCAGTACTTC,CASILRGGTQYF
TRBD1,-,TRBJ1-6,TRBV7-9,TGTGCCAGCAGTGAGACAGGGTGGTTGGATTCACCCCTCCACTTT,CASSETGWLDSPLHF
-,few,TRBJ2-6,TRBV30,TGTGCCTGGAGTGGGGCCTCGGGAGGGGCCAACGTCCTGACTTTC,CAWSGASGGANVLTF
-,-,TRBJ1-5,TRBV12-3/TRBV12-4,TGTGCCAGCAGTGGGGGGGCGGGCCAGCCCCAGCATTTT,CASSGGAGQPQHF
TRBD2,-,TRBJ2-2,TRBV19,TGTGCCAGTAGGGCTAGCGGGGTGGCCGGGGAGCTGTTTTTT,CASRASGVAGELFF
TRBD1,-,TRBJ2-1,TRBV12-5,TGTGCTAGTGGTTTGCCACAGGGGTCTAAGAATGAGCAGTTCTTC,CASGLPQGSKNEQFF
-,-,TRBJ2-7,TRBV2,TGTGCCAGCAGCCGGGAAACCACCTACGAGCAGTACTTC,CASSRETTYEQYF
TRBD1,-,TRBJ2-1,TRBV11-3,TGTGCCAGCAGCTTAGTAGCTCCCCGGACAGGGGGCAGTGAGCAGTTCTTC,CASSLVAPRTGGSEQFF
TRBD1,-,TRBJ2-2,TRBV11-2,TGTGCCAGCAGCCGGGACAGGATCGCCACCGGGGAGCTGTTTTTT,CASSRDRIATGELFF
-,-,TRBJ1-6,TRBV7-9,TGTGCCAGCAGCTCTACCCCGACAGGCGGAAATTCACCCCTCCACTTT,CASSSTPTGGNSPLHF
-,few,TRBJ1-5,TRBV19,TGTGCCAGTAGCCCAGAACCTACAGGGAGCAATCAGCCCCAGCATTTT,CASSPEPTGSNQPQHF
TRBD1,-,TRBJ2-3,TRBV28,TGTGCCAGTAGGACAGGGAATAAAGATACGCAGTATTTT,CASRTGNKDTQYF
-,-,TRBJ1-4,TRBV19,TGTGCCACCCGGCGGGGGGGTTTGGAATTTGAAAAACTGTTTTTT,CATRRGGLEFEKLFF
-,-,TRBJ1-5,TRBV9,TGTGCCAGCAGCGTAGGAGGTGTCTTTCGGGGTATGAGCAATCAGCCCCAGCATTTT,CASSVGGVFRGMSNQPQHF
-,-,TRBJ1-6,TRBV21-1,TGTGCCAGCAGCAAAGCGCGTGGTCTCGCCTTAAGGGGATCCTATAATTCACCCCTCCACTTT,CASSKARGLALRGSYNSPLHF
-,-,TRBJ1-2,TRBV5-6,TGTGCCAGCAGCCTCCCGGACAGTTTCGCTAACTATGGCTACACCTTC,CASSLPDSFANYGYTF
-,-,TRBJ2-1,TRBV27,TGTGCCAGCACCCCAGTAGGGGGGGCGCGGTACAATGAGCAGTTCTTC,CASTPVGGARYNEQFF
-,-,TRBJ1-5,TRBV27,TGTGCCAGCAGTCCTGGAGGCAGTTATCTCAATAATCAGCCCCAGCATTTT,CASSPGGSYLNNQPQHF
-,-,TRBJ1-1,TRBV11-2,TGTGCCAGCAGCTTAGATCGGGGAGCTGAAGCTTTCTTT,CASSLDRGAEAFF
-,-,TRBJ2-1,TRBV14,TGTGCCAGCAGACTCACACAGGGATACAATGAGCAGTTCTTC,CASRLTQGYNEQFF
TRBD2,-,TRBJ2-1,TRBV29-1,TGCAGCGTCTCTAGCGGGGGGTACAATGAGCAGTTCTTC,CSVSSGGYNEQFF
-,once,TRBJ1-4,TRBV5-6,TGTGCCAGCAGCCGTCGCGCAACTAATGAAAAACTGTTTTTT,CASSRRATNEKLFF
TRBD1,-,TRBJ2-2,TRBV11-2,TGTGCCAGCAGCTCAATGACAGGGTTCACCGGGGAGCTGTTTTTT,CASSSMTGFTGELFF
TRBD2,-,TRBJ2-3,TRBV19,TGTGCCAGTAGTAAAACTAGCGGGGCCAGCACAGATACGCAGTATTTT,CASSKTSGASTDTQYF
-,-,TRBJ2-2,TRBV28,TGTGCCAGCAGTGAAGAGTCTGCGAACACCGGGGAGCTGTTTTTT,CASSEESANTGELFF
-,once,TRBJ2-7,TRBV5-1,TGCGCCAGCAGCTCAGGGTCGACGGAGGAGCAGTACTTC,CASSSGSTEEQYF
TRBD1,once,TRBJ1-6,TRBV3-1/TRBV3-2,TGTGCCAGCAGCCAAGATATAGGGGACAGGGGGCCTTCACCCCTCCACTTT,CASSQDIGDRGPSPLHF
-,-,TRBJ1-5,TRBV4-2,TGTGCCAGCAGCCCTATAGGGGGGGGCAATCAGCCCCAGCATTTT,CASSPIGGGNQPQHF
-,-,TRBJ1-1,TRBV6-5,TGTGCCAGCAGTTACTCGAGTATGGGGGCAGGCACTGAAGCTTTCTTT,CASSYSSMGAGTEAFF
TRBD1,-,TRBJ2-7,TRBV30,TGTGCCTGGAGTTCTTTGACAGGGGGGACCTACGAGCAGTACTTC,CAWSSLTGGTYEQYF
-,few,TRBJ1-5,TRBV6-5,TGTGCCAGCAGCCAGGCGGGGGGGCAGCCCCAGCATTTT,CASSQAGGQPQHF